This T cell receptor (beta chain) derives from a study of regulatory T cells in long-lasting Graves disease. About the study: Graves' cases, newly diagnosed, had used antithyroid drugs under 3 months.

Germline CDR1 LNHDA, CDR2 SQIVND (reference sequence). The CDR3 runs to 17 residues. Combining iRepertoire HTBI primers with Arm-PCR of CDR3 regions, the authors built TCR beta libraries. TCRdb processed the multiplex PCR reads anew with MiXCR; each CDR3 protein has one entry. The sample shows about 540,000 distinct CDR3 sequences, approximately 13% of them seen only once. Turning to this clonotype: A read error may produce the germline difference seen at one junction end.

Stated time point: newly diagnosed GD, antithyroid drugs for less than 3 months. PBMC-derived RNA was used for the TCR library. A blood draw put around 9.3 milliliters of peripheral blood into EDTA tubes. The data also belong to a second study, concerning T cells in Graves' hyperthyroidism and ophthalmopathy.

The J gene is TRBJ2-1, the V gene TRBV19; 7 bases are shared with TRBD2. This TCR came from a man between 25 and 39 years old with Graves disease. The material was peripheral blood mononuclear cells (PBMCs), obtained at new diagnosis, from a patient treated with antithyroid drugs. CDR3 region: CANSVELGGSSGNEQFF. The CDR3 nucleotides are TGTGCCAATAGTGTGGAGTTGGGCGGGAGTTCGGGCAATGAGCAGTTCTTC.